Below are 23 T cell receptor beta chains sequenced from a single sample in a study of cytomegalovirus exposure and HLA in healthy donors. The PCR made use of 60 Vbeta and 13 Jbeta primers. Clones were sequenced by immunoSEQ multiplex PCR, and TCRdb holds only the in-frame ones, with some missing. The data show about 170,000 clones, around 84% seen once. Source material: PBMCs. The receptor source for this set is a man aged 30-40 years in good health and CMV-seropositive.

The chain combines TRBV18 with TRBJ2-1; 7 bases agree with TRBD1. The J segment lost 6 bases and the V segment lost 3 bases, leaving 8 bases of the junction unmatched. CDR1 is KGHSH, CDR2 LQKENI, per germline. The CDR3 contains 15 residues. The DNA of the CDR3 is TGTGCCAGCTCACCTTTTCAGGGGGTTGCCAATGAGCAGTTCTTC. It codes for CASSPFQGVANEQFF.

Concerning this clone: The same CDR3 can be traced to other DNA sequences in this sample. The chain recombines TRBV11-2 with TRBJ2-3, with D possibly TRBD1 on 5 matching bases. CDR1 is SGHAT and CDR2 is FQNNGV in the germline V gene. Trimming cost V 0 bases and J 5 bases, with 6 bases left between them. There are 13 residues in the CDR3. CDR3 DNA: TGTGCCAGCAGCTTAGATAGGGGAGATACGCAGTATTTT. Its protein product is CASSLDRGDTQYF.

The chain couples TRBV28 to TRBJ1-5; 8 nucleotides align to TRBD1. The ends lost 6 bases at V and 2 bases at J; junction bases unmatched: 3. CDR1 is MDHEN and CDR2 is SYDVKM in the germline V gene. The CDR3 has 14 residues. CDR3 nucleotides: TGTGCCAGCAGCTCAGGGGGCGGCAATCAGCCCCAGCATTTT. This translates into CASSSGGGNQPQHF.

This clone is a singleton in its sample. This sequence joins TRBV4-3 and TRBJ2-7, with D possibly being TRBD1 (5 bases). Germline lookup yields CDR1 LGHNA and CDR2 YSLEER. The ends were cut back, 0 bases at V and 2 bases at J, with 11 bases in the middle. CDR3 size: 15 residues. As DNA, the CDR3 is TGCGCCAGCAGCCAAGAACTCCAGGGCACCTACGAGCAGTACTTC. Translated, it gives CASSQELQGTYEQYF.

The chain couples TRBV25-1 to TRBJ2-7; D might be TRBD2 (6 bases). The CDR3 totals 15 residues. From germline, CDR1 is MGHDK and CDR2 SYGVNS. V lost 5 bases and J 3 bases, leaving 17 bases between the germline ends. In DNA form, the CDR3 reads TGTGCCAGCAGTCATTTCGGGACTTTTGTCTACGAGCAGTACTTC. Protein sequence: CASSHFGTFVYEQYF.

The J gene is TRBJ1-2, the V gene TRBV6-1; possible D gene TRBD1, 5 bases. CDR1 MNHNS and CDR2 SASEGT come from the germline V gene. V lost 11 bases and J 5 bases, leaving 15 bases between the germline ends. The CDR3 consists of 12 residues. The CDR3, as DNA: TGTGCCCCCAGGGTAGGTGGATATGGCTACACCTTC. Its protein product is CAPRVGGYGYTF.

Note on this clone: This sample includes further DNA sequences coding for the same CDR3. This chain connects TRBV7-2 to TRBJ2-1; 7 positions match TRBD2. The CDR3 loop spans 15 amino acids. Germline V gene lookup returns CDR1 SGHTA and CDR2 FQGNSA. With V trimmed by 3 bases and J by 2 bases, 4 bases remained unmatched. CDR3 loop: CASSLSAGAYNEQFF. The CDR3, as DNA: TGTGCCAGCAGCTTGTCGGCGGGAGCCTACAATGAGCAGTTCTTC.

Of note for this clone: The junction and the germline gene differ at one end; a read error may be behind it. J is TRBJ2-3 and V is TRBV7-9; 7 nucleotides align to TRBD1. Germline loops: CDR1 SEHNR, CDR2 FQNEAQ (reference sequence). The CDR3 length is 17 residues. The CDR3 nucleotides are TGTTCCAGCAGCTACTTAGGGGGCTGGTCTAGCACAGATACGCAGTATTTT. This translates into CSSSYLGGWSSTDTQYF.

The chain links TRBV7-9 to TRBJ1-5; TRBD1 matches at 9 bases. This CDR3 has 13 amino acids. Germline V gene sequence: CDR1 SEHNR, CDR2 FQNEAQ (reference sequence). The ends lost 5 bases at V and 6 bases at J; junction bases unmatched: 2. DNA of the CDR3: TGTGCCAGCAGCGGGACAGGGCCTCAGCCCCAGCATTTT. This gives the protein CASSGTGPQPQHF.

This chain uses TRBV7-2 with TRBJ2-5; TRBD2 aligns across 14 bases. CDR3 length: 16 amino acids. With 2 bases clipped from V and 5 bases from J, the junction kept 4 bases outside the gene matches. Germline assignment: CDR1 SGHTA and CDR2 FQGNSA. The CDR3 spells CASSLRLAGGRETQYF. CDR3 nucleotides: TGTGCCAGCAGCTTAAGACTAGCGGGAGGGCGGGAGACCCAGTACTTC.

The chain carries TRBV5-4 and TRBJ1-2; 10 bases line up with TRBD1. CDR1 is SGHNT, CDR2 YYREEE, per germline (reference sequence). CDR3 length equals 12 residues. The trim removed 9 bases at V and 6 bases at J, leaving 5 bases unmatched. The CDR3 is CATRGTGDGYTF. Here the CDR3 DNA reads TGTGCCACTAGGGGGACAGGGGATGGCTACACCTTC.

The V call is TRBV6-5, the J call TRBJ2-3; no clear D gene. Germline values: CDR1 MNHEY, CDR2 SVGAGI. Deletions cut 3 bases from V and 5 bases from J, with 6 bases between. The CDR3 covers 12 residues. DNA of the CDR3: TGTGCCAGCAGTTATGCCGGAGATACGCAGTATTTT. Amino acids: CASSYAGDTQYF.

The CDR3 sequence is CASSVEFRGTEAFF. Written as DNA, the CDR3 is TGTGCCAGCAGCGTAGAGTTCCGGGGGACTGAAGCTTTCTTT. The rearrangement joins TRBV9 to TRBJ1-1, with TRBD1 as a possible D gene (5 bases). The germline V and J ends were trimmed by 0 bases and 5 bases, with 11 bases remaining between them. From germline, CDR1 is SGDLS and CDR2 YYNGEE. This CDR3 comprises 14 residues.

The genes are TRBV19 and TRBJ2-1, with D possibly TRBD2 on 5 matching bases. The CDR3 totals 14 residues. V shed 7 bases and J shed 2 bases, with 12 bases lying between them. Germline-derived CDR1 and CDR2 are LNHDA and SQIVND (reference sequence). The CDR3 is CASTASLAYNEQFF. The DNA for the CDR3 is TGTGCCAGTACCGCTAGCTTGGCCTACAATGAGCAGTTCTTC.

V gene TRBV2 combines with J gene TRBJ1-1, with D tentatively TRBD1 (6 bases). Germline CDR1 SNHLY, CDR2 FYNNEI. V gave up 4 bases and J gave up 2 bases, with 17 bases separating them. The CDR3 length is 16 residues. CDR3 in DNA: TGTGCCAGCAGTGTCTCCCGGACAGCGACTAACACTGAAGCTTTCTTT. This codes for CASSVSRTATNTEAFF. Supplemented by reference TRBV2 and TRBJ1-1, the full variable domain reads EPEVTQTPSHQVTQMGQEVILRCVPISNHLYFYWYRQILGQKVEFLVSFYNNEISEKSEIFDDQFSVERPDGSNFTLKIRSTKLEDSAMYFCASSVSRTATNTEAFFGQGTRLTVV.

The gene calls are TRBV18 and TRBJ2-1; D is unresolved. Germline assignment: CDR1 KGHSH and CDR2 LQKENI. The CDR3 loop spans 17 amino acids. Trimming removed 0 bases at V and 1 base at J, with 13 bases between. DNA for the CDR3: TGTGCCAGCTCACCACCGAAAGGAGACCTTTCCTACAATGAGCAGTTCTTC. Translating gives CASSPPKGDLSYNEQFF.

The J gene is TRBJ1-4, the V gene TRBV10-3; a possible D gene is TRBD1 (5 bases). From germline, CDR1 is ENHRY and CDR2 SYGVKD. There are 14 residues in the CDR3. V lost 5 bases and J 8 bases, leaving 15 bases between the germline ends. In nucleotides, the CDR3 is TGTGCCATCAGTAGGGACCCTGCGGGGGAAAAACTGTTTTTT. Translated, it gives CAISRDPAGEKLFF.

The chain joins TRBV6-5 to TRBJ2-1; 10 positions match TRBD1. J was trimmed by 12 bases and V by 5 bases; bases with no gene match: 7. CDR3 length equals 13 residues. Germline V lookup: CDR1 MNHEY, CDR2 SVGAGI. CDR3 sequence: CASSRARDRGQFF. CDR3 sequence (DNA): TGTGCCAGCAGTAGAGCCCGGGACAGGGGGCAGTTCTTC.

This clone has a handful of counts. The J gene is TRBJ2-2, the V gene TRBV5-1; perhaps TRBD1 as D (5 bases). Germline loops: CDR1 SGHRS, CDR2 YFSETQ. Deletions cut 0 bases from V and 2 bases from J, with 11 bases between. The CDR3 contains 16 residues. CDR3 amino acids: CASSLAGFGNTGELFF. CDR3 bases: TGCGCCAGCAGCTTGGCAGGGTTTGGAAACACCGGGGAGCTGTTTTTT.

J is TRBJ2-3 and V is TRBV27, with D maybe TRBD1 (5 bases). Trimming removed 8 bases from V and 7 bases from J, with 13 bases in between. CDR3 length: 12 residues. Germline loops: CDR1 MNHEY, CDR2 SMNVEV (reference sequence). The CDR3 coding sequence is TGTGCCAGCGGATTTGGGGCTAATACGCAGTATTTT. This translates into CASGFGANTQYF.

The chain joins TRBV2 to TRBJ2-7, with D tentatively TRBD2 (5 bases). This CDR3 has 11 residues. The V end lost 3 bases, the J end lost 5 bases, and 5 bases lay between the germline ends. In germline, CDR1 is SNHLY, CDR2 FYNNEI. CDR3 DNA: TGTGCCAGCAGTGAGAGGGACGAGCAGTACTTC. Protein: CASSERDEQYF.

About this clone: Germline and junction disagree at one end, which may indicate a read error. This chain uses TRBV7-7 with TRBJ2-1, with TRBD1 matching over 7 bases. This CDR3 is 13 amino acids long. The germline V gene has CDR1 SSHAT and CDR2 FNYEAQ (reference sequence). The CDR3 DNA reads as TGTGCTAGCAGCTTAGGGACAGACAATGAGCAGTTCTTC. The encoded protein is CASSLGTDNEQFF.

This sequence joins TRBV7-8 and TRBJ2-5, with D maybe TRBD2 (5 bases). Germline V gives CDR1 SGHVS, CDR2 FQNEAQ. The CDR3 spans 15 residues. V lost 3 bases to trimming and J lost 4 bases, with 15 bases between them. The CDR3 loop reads CASSFPALSGETQYF. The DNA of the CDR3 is TGTGCCAGCAGCTTTCCTGCATTGAGCGGAGAGACCCAGTACTTC.